Listed here are 31 T cell receptor beta chains from one sample, sequenced in a study of response to subunit inactivated influenza vaccine. Using its own MiXCR run on the RT-PCR reads, TCRdb lists one record per CDR3 protein. The sample lists hundreds of thousands of distinct CDR3 sequences, 11% occurring once. This same sample was also part of a study on T cells expressing NK-cell markers. That paper notes: For TCR beta, cDNA was produced by 5'RACE template switching with UMIs.

The starting material was PBMCs from blood, obtained on the day of vaccination. These receptors originate from a man between 50 and 59 years old who received an inactivated influenza vaccine.

This clonotype appeared many times. J is TRBJ2-7 and V is TRBV14, with D uncertain. From germline, CDR1 is SGHDN and CDR2 FVKESK. V lost 0 bases and J 3 bases, leaving 6 bases between the germline ends. The CDR3 runs 13 residues. The CDR3 DNA reads TGTGCCAGCAGCCAAGAAGTCATCTACGAGCAGTACTTC. It codes for CASSQEVIYEQYF.

The chain links TRBV4-3 to TRBJ2-7; 8 nucleotides match TRBD1. Trimming took 6 bases from V and 4 from J; bases not matched to a gene: 14. From germline, CDR1 is LGHNA and CDR2 YSLEER. This CDR3 contains 16 residues. CDR3 loop: CASSHGAGGSQYEQYF. CDR3 sequence (DNA): TGCGCCAGCAGTCATGGGGCAGGGGGCTCCCAATACGAGCAGTACTTC.

This clonotype was detected a few times. V usage is TRBV20-1 and J usage is TRBJ2-7, with TRBD1 matching 8 bases. Germline CDR1 and CDR2: DFQATT and SNEGSKA (reference sequence). The CDR3 runs 15 residues. With V trimmed by 1 base and J by 2 bases, 7 bases remained unmatched. CDR3 region: CSARVPGTGAYEQYF. DNA for the CDR3: TGCAGTGCTAGAGTTCCTGGGACAGGCGCCTACGAGCAGTACTTC.

The genes are TRBV12-3 or TRBV12-4 and TRBJ1-1, with 12 bases fitting TRBD1. There are 15 residues in the CDR3. After removal of 3 bases from V and 8 bases from J, the junction contained 7 bases not matched to a gene. The CDR3 region is CASSFGTGGPSEAFF. The DNA for the CDR3 is TGTGCCAGCAGTTTCGGGACAGGGGGCCCTTCGGAAGCTTTCTTT.

This clonotype was seen a handful of times. The chain uses TRBV5-1 and TRBJ2-2, with TRBD1 matching over 12 bases. CDR3 length: 16 amino acids. The J segment lost 5 bases and the V segment lost 5 bases, leaving 7 bases of the junction unmatched. Looked up from germline, CDR1 is SGHRS and CDR2 is YFSETQ. CDR3 sequence reads: CASRRDRGLWTGELFF. As DNA, the CDR3 is TGCGCCAGCAGAAGGGACAGGGGGCTATGGACCGGGGAGCTGTTTTTT.

The genes are TRBV20-1 and TRBJ2-1; TRBD1 matches 7 bases. V lost 6 bases and J lost 3; bases outside the gene matches: 8. CDR1 is DFQATT, CDR2 SNEGSKA, per germline (reference sequence). The CDR3 extends over 14 amino acids. The CDR3 DNA is TGCAGTGCAAGACCCGGGACAGTCTACAATGAGCAGTTCTTC. Its translation is CSARPGTVYNEQFF.

This clonotype was observed a handful of times. The chain carries TRBV30 and TRBJ1-1; D gene uncertain. V lost 2 bases to trimming and J lost 1 base, with 8 bases between them. CDR1 is GTSNPN, CDR2 SVGIG, per germline (reference sequence). The CDR3 extends over 13 amino acids. The CDR3 region has the DNA TGTGCCTGGAGTTGGGCCGAGAACACTGAAGCTTTCTTT. Translated: CAWSWAENTEAFF.

In this sample, this clonotype turned up many times. The chain recombines TRBV20-1 with TRBJ2-1; D is undetermined. This CDR3 has 15 amino acids. Germline CDR1 and CDR2: DFQATT and SNEGSKA (reference sequence). The V and J ends lost 0 bases and 0 bases respectively, with 9 bases between them. CDR3 in DNA: TGCAGTGCTAGAGAGGGATCCAACTCCTACAATGAGCAGTTCTTC. This encodes CSAREGSNSYNEQFF.

This clonotype was seen ten or more times. The rearrangement links TRBV4-1 to TRBJ2-5, with D perhaps being TRBD1 or TRBD2 (7 bases each). Germline V gene sequence: CDR1 MGHRA, CDR2 YSYEKL. Trimming removed 2 bases at V and 4 bases at J, with 14 bases between. This CDR3 has 15 residues. The CDR3 protein is CASSQPDREGETQYF. The CDR3 region has the DNA TGCGCCAGCAGCCAACCTGACAGGGAGGGAGAGACCCAGTACTTC.

This clonotype has at least ten counts. The chain carries TRBV5-1 and TRBJ1-2; maybe TRBD1 (6 bases). Germline V gives CDR1 SGHRS, CDR2 YFSETQ. This CDR3 contains 14 residues. V dropped 8 bases and J dropped 4 bases, with 18 bases sitting between them. CDR3 sequence (DNA): TGCGCCAGTTCGATGGGGGGCGAAGGCTATGGCTACACCTTC. It specifies CASSMGGEGYGYTF.

J is TRBJ2-3 and V is TRBV28; 14 bases match TRBD2. This CDR3 is 18 amino acids long. Germline CDR1 MDHEN, CDR2 SYDVKM. V shed 2 bases, J shed 4 bases, and the junction held 8 bases outside the gene matches. DNA for the CDR3: TGTGCCAGCAGTTTAATCCCGACTAGCGGGAGGGCTCCAGATACGCAGTATTTT. Its translation: CASSLIPTSGRAPDTQYF. Together with reference TRBV28 and TRBJ2-3, the CDR3 gives the full variable domain: DVKVTQSSRYLVKRTGEKVFLECVQDMDHENMFWYRQDPGLGLRLIYFSYDVKMKEKGDIPEGYSVSREKKERFSLILESASTNQTSMYLCASSLIPTSGRAPDTQYFGPGTRLTVL.

The CDR3 sequence is CACTPRAYEQYF. CDR3 in DNA: TGTGCCTGCACACCCCGGGCCTACGAGCAGTACTTC. The chain is built from TRBV30 and TRBJ2-7; D is unresolved. The germline V and J ends were trimmed by 6 bases and 2 bases, with 11 bases remaining between them. The germline V gene encodes CDR1 GTSNPN and CDR2 SVGIG (reference sequence). CDR3 size: 12 residues.

This clonotype turned up a few times. The rearrangement joins TRBV12-3 or TRBV12-4 to TRBJ1-2, with 8 nucleotides matching TRBD1. The CDR3 extends over 15 amino acids. J was trimmed by 1 base and V by 6 bases; bases with no gene match: 7. The CDR3 sequence: CASSKTGGRNYGYTF. DNA of the CDR3: TGTGCCAGCAGCAAAACAGGGGGACGTAACTATGGCTACACCTTC.

In this sample, this clonotype turned up many times. The J gene is TRBJ1-2, the V gene TRBV7-2; maybe TRBD1 (5 bases). The length of the CDR3 is 14 residues. V lost 5 bases and J lost 2, with 12 bases in between. Per germline, CDR1 SGHTA and CDR2 FQGNSA. CDR3 nucleotides: TGTGCCAGCAGCCTGCCGACAGAAAACTATGGCTACACCTTC. The encoded protein is CASSLPTENYGYTF.

This clonotype was detected a few times. The rearrangement uses TRBV20-1 and TRBJ2-3; D gene uncertain. Per the germline V gene, CDR1 is DFQATT and CDR2 is SNEGSKA (reference sequence). The CDR3 extends over 11 amino acids. The V gene lost 5 bases and the J gene lost 3 bases, with 6 bases spanning the gap. The CDR3 loop is CSAHRTDTQYF. The CDR3, as DNA: TGCAGTGCTCACCGAACAGATACGCAGTATTTT.

This clonotype appeared a few times. V is TRBV29-1 and J is TRBJ2-5; either TRBD1 or TRBD2 may fit D (5 bases each). Germline V gives CDR1 SQVTM, CDR2 ANQGSEA. The CDR3 contains 16 residues. V gave up 1 base and J gave up 5 bases, with 20 bases separating them. CDR3 nucleotides: TGCAGCGTTGAAGGACCTGGTTGGGGGTCGGGGGAGACCCAGTACTTC. Its translation is CSVEGPGWGSGETQYF.

The table lists this clonotype with a few counts. This rearrangement joins TRBV29-1 to TRBJ1-2; 8 nucleotides agree with TRBD1. The junction had 5 bases not matched to a gene; V was cut back by 4 bases and J by 7 bases. Germline values: CDR1 SQVTM, CDR2 ANQGSEA. The CDR3 is 12 residues long. The CDR3 region is CSVGDRSGGYTF. The CDR3 DNA is TGCAGCGTTGGGGACAGGTCTGGTGGCTACACCTTC.

This clonotype occurred a few times. V usage is TRBV10-3 and J usage is TRBJ2-3; 7 nucleotides line up with TRBD1. Losses at the gene ends were 5 bases for V and 1 base for J; bases not matched to a gene: 9. Per germline, CDR1 ENHRY and CDR2 SYGVKD. The CDR3 runs to 16 residues. The CDR3 nucleotides are TGTGCCATCAGTCCGTTACAGGGGACAGGCACAGATACGCAGTATTTT. Translated, it gives CAISPLQGTGTDTQYF.

A few counts support this clonotype. This chain connects TRBV12-3 or TRBV12-4 to TRBJ2-3; 10 bases line up with TRBD2. The J segment lost 8 bases and the V segment lost 3 bases, leaving 8 bases of the junction unmatched. CDR3 length equals 15 residues. CDR3: CASSLGAGGQGTQYF. CDR3 DNA: TGTGCCAGCAGTTTGGGAGCGGGGGGGCAAGGTACGCAGTATTTT.

This clonotype occurred a few times. The chain joins TRBV11-2 to TRBJ1-6, with D possibly being TRBD1 (5 bases). Germline V gives CDR1 SGHAT, CDR2 FQNNGV. The CDR3 length is 16 residues. Trimming stripped 2 bases from V and 7 bases from J, with 15 bases between. The CDR3 sequence is CASSLFQLTENSPLHF. The CDR3 bases are TGTGCCAGCAGCTTATTTCAATTGACAGAGAATTCACCCCTCCACTTT.

The chain recombines TRBV15 with TRBJ2-1, with 7 bases identical to TRBD1. Unmatched junction bases numbered 6, after V lost 4 bases and J lost 0 bases. In germline, CDR1 is LNHNV, CDR2 YYDKDF (reference sequence). The length of the CDR3 is 16 residues. CDR3 loop: CATSIDNRGSYNEQFF. The CDR3 DNA reads TGTGCCACCAGCATTGACAACAGGGGCTCCTACAATGAGCAGTTCTTC. The variable domain in full, with the rest retrieved from reference TRBV15 and TRBJ2-1, is DAMVIQNPRYQVTQFGKPVTLSCSQTLNHNVMYWYQQKSSQAPKLLFHYYDKDFNNEADTPDNFQSRRPNTSFCFLDIRSPGLGDTAMYLCATSIDNRGSYNEQFFGPGTRLTVL.

This clonotype was counted a few times. CDR3 sequence: CSVAPLDGSPLHF. DNA of the CDR3: TGCAGCGTTGCCCCCCTGGACGGTTCACCCCTCCACTTT. The chain is built from TRBV29-1 and TRBJ1-6; no clear D. Germline V lookup: CDR1 SQVTM, CDR2 ANQGSEA. The CDR3 loop spans 13 amino acids. V gave up 4 bases and J gave up 9 bases, with 13 bases separating them.

The V gene is TRBV10-3, the J gene TRBJ2-3; D tentatively reads TRBD1 or TRBD2 (6 bases each). The germline CDR1 and CDR2 sequences are ENHRY and SYGVKD. The CDR3 length is 14 residues. Deletions cut 4 bases from V and 2 bases from J, with 10 bases between. The CDR3 sequence is CAISAWGATDTQYF. CDR3 in DNA: TGTGCCATCAGTGCTTGGGGGGCCACAGATACGCAGTATTTT.

With regard to this clonotype: The junction departs from the called germline gene at one end, perhaps through a read error. CDR3 loop: CASSLVGTGGHETQNF. The CDR3 region has the DNA TGTGCCAGCAGCTTAGTAGGGACAGGGGGTCACGAGACCCAGAACTTC. The V and J genes are TRBV7-9 and TRBJ2-5, with 11 bases aligning to TRBD1. The germline V gene encodes CDR1 SEHNR and CDR2 FQNEAQ (reference sequence). The CDR3 contains 16 residues.

Many counts were recorded for this clonotype. The chain uses TRBV6-2 or TRBV6-3 and TRBJ1-1; D gene ambiguous. The CDR3 sequence is 14 residues long. V lost 6 bases, J lost 4 bases, and 15 bases lay in between. Germline CDR1 and CDR2: MNHEY and SVGEGT. The CDR3 spells CASSSLPAGTEAFF. The CDR3 DNA is TGTGCCAGCAGCTCCCTACCGGCGGGCACTGAAGCTTTCTTT.

The table lists this clonotype with a few counts. The rearrangement uses TRBV20-1 and TRBJ2-1, with D possibly TRBD2 on 6 matching bases. Germline V gives CDR1 DFQATT, CDR2 SNEGSKA (reference sequence). V was trimmed by 5 bases and J by 9 bases, leaving 11 bases between them. The CDR3 covers 11 residues. The chain's CDR3 is CSAPLATEQFF. The CDR3 DNA follows: TGCAGTGCTCCACTAGCTACTGAGCAGTTCTTC.

At least ten counts were recorded for this clonotype. CDR3 DNA: TGTGCCAGCAGCTTAGGATCGGGGAACACCGGGGAGCTGTTTTTT. This translates into CASSLGSGNTGELFF. The chain employs TRBV7-9 and TRBJ2-2; D not resolved. The CDR3 has 15 amino acids. Germline CDR1 is SEHNR and CDR2 is FQNEAQ (reference sequence). V was cut by 1 base and J by 1 base, with 7 bases left in between.

CDR3 bases: TGTGCCAGCAGCTTAACGTCGGGGGCTGGCGGAGAGACCCAGTACTTC. Its translation is CASSLTSGAGGETQYF. This chain joins TRBV7-9 and TRBJ2-5; possibly TRBD1 or TRBD2 for D (6 bases each). This CDR3 is built from 16 residues. V lost 2 bases and J lost 4, with 17 bases in between. The germline V gene encodes CDR1 SEHNR and CDR2 FQNEAQ (reference sequence).

The chain combines TRBV9 with TRBJ1-1; D remains unclear. CDR1 is SGDLS, CDR2 YYNGEE, per germline. V was trimmed by 5 bases and J by 1 base, leaving 15 bases between them. The CDR3 is 15 residues long. CDR3 residues: CASSVSSHTNTEAFF. In DNA, the CDR3 is TGTGCCAGCAGTGTTTCTTCACACACGAACACTGAAGCTTTCTTT.

This clonotype came up a few times. The J gene is TRBJ1-2, the V gene TRBV5-1; 8 bases match TRBD1. Germline V lookup: CDR1 SGHRS, CDR2 YFSETQ. Trimming removed 3 bases from V and 3 bases from J; junction bases left unmatched: 7. The CDR3 is 15 residues long. The CDR3 sequence is CASSSTGQEHYGYTF. The CDR3 DNA follows: TGCGCCAGCAGCTCGACGGGACAGGAGCACTATGGCTACACCTTC.

This sequence joins TRBV12-3 or TRBV12-4 and TRBJ2-1; D not certain. This CDR3 region has 13 residues. V was pared by 3 bases and J by 6 bases, with 9 bases between. CDR3 sequence reads: CASSLDPRNEQFF. The CDR3 bases are TGTGCCAGCAGTTTGGACCCCCGCAATGAGCAGTTCTTC.